This TCR beta chain was observed in a study of early T cells in non-severe SARS-CoV-2 infection. Points from the study as a whole: Anti-spike CD8 specificities were favored by VDJdb matching, whose results missed private and CD4 specificities.

The TCR library protocol was used to attach unique molecular identifiers. These identifiers were attached to individual cDNA molecules. From the 5' RACE reads, TCRdb called clonotypes with MiXCR, one entry per CDR3 protein. The sample records tens of thousands of distinct CDR3 sequences, 4.4% being singletons. For this clonotype: As yet, its antigen is unknown.

The TCR originated in an adult who was a healthcare worker with PCR-confirmed SARS-CoV-2 infection or an uninfected control (not recorded which). The sequenced sample was whole blood.

CDR3 in DNA: TGTGCCAGCAGCCAAAGGACAGGTACCTCTGGAAACACCATATATTTT. This sequence encodes CASSQRTGTSGNTIYF. V is TRBV3-1 and J is TRBJ1-3, with 7 bases lining up with TRBD1. This CDR3 is built from 16 residues. Per the germline V gene, CDR1 is LGHDT and CDR2 is YNNKEL (reference sequence). The ends lost 2 bases at V and 0 bases at J; junction bases unmatched: 4.